Sequencing of this TCR beta chain was carried out in a study of T cell responses to AZD1222 COVID-19 vaccine. The study's findings and limits: A reported finding is that nearly half of spike-specific TCRs target unmutated variant regions. The sample set comprised mostly white British donors with more females, and clonal diversity was possibly underestimated.

The data were produced by immunoSEQ multiplex PCR, yet TCRdb's version contains in-frame clones alone and is incomplete. This sample has about 150,000 clones; roughly 92% occur once, and the top ten carry 1.5% to 2%. A note on this clone: Its antigen is undetermined.

This clonotype was obtained from an adult in good health. Sequencing was performed on peripheral blood, taken on day 0 of AZD1222 vaccination.

As DNA, the CDR3 is TGTGCCTGGAGTACCCCGGGACTCAACACCGGGGAGCTGTTTTTT. Residues: CAWSTPGLNTGELFF. The V and J genes are TRBV30 and TRBJ2-2, with D tentatively TRBD2 (6 bases). The germline V gene has CDR1 GTSNPN and CDR2 SVGIG (reference sequence). The CDR3 spans 15 residues. Trimming removed 2 bases from V and 2 bases from J, with 12 bases in between.